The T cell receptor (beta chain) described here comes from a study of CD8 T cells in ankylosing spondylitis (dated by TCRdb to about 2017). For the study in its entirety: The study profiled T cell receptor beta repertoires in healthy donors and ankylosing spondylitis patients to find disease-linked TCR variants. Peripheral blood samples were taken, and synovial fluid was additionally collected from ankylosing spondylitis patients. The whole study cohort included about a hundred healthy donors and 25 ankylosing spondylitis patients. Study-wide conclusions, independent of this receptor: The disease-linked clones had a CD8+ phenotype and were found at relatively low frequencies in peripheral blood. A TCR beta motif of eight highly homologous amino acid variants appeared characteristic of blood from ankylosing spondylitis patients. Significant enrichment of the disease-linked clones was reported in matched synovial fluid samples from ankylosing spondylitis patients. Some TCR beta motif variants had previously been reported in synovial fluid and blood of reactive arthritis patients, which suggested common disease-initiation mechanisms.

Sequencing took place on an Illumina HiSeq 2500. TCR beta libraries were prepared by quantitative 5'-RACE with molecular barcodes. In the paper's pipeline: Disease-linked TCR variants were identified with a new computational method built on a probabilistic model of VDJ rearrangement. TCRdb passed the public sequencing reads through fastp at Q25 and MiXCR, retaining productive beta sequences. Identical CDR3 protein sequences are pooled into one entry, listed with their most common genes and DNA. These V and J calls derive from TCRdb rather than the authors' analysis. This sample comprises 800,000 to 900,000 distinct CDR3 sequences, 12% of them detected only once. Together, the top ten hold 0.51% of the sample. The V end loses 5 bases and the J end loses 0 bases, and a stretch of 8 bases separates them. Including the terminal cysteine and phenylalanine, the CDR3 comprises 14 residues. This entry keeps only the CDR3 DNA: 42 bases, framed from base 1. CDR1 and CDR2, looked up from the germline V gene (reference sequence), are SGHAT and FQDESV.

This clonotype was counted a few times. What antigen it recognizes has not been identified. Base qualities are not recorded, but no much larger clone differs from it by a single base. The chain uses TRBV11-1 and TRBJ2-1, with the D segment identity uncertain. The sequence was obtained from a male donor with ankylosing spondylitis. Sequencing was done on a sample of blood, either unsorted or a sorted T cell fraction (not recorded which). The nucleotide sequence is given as TGTGCCAGCAGCACCAGGTACTCCTACAATGAGCAGTTCTTC. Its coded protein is CASSTRYSYNEQFF. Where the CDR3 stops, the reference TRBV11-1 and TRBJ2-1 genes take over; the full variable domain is EAEVAQSPRYKITEKSQAVAFWCDPISGHATLYWYRQILGQGPELLVQFQDESVVDDSQLPKDRFSAERLKGVDSTLKIQPAELGDSAMYLCASSTRYSYNEQFFGPGTRLTVL.